This T cell receptor (beta chain) was identified in a study of memory CD4+ T cells and cytomegalovirus serostatus (dated by TCRdb to between 2018 and 2021). Describing the broader study: The cohort comprised roughly 35 healthy Belgian adults, 9 CMV seropositive and about 25 CMV seronegative. The study sequenced CD4+ memory TCRbeta repertoires of a Belgian cohort with known cytomegalovirus serostatus to replicate a published TCR-based CMV serostatus classifier.

Overall results and qualifications from the work: Of 150 to 200 previously reported CMV-associated TCRbeta sequences, some 73 appeared in the CD4+ memory repertoires, each in one to five individuals. Results were interpreted as suggesting that the CMV-associated TCR signature is largely present in the CD4+ memory repertoire. Only CD4+CD45RO+ memory cells were sequenced, in contrast to the original study, in which naive and memory CD4+ and CD8+ populations were covered. On the Belgian cohort, the classifier built on the original framework reached a median bootstrapped AUC of about 0.95, with a 95% CI of 0.76-1.00. For CMV serostatus prediction, a median bootstrapped AUC of approximately 0.95 was reached with the original framework, and a median bootstrapped AUC of around 0.89 was reached with a US-trained random forest.

The Quick-DNA Microprep Kit was used to extract genomic DNA from the sorted cells. Amplification of TCRbeta DNA was done with the immunoSEQ hsTCRbeta kit, following the protocol from the manufacturer. TCRbeta libraries were sequenced on an Illumina MiSeq instrument. The authors processed their data as follows. Following removal of out-of-frame sequences, 2.4 million or so distinct TCRbeta sequences were retained, with an average of around 70,000 per individual. Two values were used to score each individual: the count of under 200 previously reported CMV-associated TCRbeta sequences and the total count of productive distinct TCRbeta sequences. A beta-binomial model was reimplemented in Python, and scikit-learn random forests with default parameters were trained on data from the US cohort. Classifier performance on the Belgian cohort was summarized as median AUC with percentile confidence intervals calculated over 10,000 bootstrap iterations. TCRdb holds this immuneACCESS table with in-frame rearrangements only. Some clones are missing; in checked studies, unresolved V genes explain under half, and the rest has no known cause. The DNA gave D and trimming, while V, J and clone size come from that table. This sample is represented by about 56,000 clones; around 79% of them were singletons. The ten largest make up 2% to 3% of the sample.

Single viable CD3+CD4+CD8-CD45RO+ cells were sorted as memory CD4+ T cells on a FACSAria II. CMV serostatus was assessed using a Roche Elecsys assay, by which serum IgG against CMV pp150, pp28, p38 and p52 was detected. Once the samples were thawed, total CD4+ T cells were enriched through positive selection using CD4 magnetic microbeads. Samples originated from another study that specifically interrogated the CD4+ T cell memory repertoire. Peripheral blood mononuclear cells were isolated and cryopreserved following standard operating procedures; serum was stored at -80 °C. Staining used CD3-PerCP (BW264/56), CD4-APC (RPA-T4), CD45RO-PE (UCHT1) and CD8-Pacific Orange (3B5) antibodies, with Sytox blue excluding non-viable cells. Of note for this clone: Its antigen remains unidentified. Per-base qualities were not stored, and no clone one base away is much larger.

V lost 0 bases and J lost 5 bases; the stretch between them is 14 bases long. The CDR3 holds 15 amino acids from the cysteine to the phenylalanine. The only DNA kept is the CDR3, 45 bases in frame from the first base. As encoded in the germline V gene, CDR1 is SGDLS while CDR2 is YYNGEE. Sequenced material: memory CD4+ T cells from blood. This chain is built from TRBV9 and TRBJ1-2; the D gene is not confidently resolved. The source of this sequence is an adult in good health and CMV-seropositive. Here is the DNA: TGTGCCAGCAGCGTAGACGGGATGGCTCGTTATGGCTACACCTTC. This is translated as CASSVDGMARYGYTF.